Below are 7 T cell receptor beta chains sequenced from a single sample in a study of identical twins. TCRdb analysed the 5' RACE reads with MiXCR anew, one entry per CDR3 protein. The profile shows some 230,000 distinct CDR3 sequences, approximately 7.1% of them singletons. Another study also made use of these data, one on T cells expressing NK-cell markers.

The specimen was CD8+ T cells sorted from blood. The receptors were gathered from a woman between 18 and 29 years old in good health.

This clonotype was counted between two and nine times. The chain employs TRBV4-1 and TRBJ2-7; 12 nucleotides match TRBD2. From germline, CDR1 is MGHRA and CDR2 YSYEKL. This CDR3 comprises 16 residues. The ends lost 4 bases at V and 2 bases at J; junction bases unmatched: 6. The CDR3 nucleotides read TGCGCCAGCAGCCCCCAGACTAGCGGGAGTACCTACGAGCAGTACTTC. Its protein product is CASSPQTSGSTYEQYF.

This clonotype turned up a few times. V is TRBV20-1 and J is TRBJ2-5, with D tentatively TRBD2 (6 bases). CDR3 length: 15 residues. The V end was cut by 6 bases, the J end by 5 bases, with 22 bases between. The germline CDR1 and CDR2 sequences are DFQATT and SNEGSKA (reference sequence). DNA for the CDR3: TGCAGTGCGGGGACTGAAGACTCGGTTCGGGAGACCCAGTACTTC. This sequence encodes CSAGTEDSVRETQYF.

This clonotype was detected a few times. This sequence joins TRBV7-9 and TRBJ2-1; 7 nucleotides match TRBD2. This CDR3 has 12 residues. Germline CDR1 and CDR2: SEHNR and FQNEAQ (reference sequence). V trimming: 8 bases; J trimming: 7 bases; junction bases outside the gene matches: 5. The chain's CDR3 is CASGGEVNEQFF. CDR3 DNA: TGTGCCAGCGGGGGGGAGGTAAATGAGCAGTTCTTC.

Only a few counts were recorded for this clonotype. The chain couples TRBV5-5 to TRBJ1-2, with a tentative D call TRBD1 (5 bases). V was pared by 6 bases and J by 5 bases, with 14 bases between. The CDR3 consists of 13 residues. CDR1 and CDR2 from the germline V gene are SGHKS and YYEKEE (reference sequence). This CDR3 is CASTPGTAYGYTF. As DNA, the CDR3 is TGTGCCAGCACCCCCGGGACCGCATATGGCTACACCTTC.

The rearrangement joins TRBV27 to TRBJ2-3; D unresolved. CDR3 size: 14 residues. Germline assignment: CDR1 MNHEY and CDR2 SMNVEV (reference sequence). V was cut by 4 bases and J by 2 bases, with 10 bases left in between. CDR3 amino acids: CASSSPSTTDTQYF. DNA for the CDR3: TGTGCCAGCAGTTCCCCGTCGACCACAGATACGCAGTATTTT.

The sample holds many counts of this clonotype. The chain has TRBV29-1 and TRBJ1-2, with D perhaps TRBD1 (6 bases). This CDR3 contains 11 residues. Trimming took 3 bases from V and 6 from J, leaving 8 bases between them. Germline V gene data show CDR1 as SQVTM and CDR2 as ANQGSEA. The DNA for the CDR3 is TGCAGCGTTGAGGGGGGCCATGGCTACACCTTC. This gives the protein CSVEGGHGYTF.

V usage is TRBV20-1 and J usage is TRBJ2-1, with 10 bases identical to TRBD2. Germline trimming cut 5 bases from V and 2 bases from J; bases unmatched to any gene: 9. CDR3 size: 16 residues. Germline values: CDR1 DFQATT, CDR2 SNEGSKA (reference sequence). The CDR3 nucleotides read TGCAGTGCTCCCTACGGACTAGCGGATACCTACAATGAGCAGTTCTTC. It specifies CSAPYGLADTYNEQFF.